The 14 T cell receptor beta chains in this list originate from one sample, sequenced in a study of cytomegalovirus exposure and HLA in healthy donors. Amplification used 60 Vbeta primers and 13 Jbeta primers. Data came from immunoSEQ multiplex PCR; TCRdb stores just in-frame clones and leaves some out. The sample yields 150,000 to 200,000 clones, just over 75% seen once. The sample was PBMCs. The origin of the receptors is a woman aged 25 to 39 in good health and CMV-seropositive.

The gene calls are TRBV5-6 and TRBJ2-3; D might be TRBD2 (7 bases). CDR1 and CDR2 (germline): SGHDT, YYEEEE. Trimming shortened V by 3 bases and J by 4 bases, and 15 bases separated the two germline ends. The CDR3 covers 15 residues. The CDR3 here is CASSSPGGDPDTQYF. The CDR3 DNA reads TGTGCCAGCAGCTCCCCGGGGGGCGACCCAGATACGCAGTATTTT.

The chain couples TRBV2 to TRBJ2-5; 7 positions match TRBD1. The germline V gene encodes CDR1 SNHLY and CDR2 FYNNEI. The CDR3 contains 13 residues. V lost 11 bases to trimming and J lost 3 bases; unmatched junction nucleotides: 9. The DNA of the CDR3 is TGTGCCGTGGTACAGGGGTTAGAAGAGACCCAGTACTTC. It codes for CAVVQGLEETQYF. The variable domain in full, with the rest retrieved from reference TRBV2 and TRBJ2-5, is EPEVTQTPSHQVTQMGQEVILRCVPISNHLYFYWYRQILGQKVEFLVSFYNNEISEKSEIFDDQFSVERPDGSNFTLKIRSTKLEDSAMYFCAVVQGLEETQYFGPGTRLLVL.

DNA of the CDR3: TGTGCCAGCAGCTTAGTTCGGGGGTCAGATACGCAGTATTTT. This gives the protein CASSLVRGSDTQYF. V and J are TRBV11-2 and TRBJ2-3; maybe TRBD2 (6 bases). Germline assignment: CDR1 SGHAT and CDR2 FQNNGV. Trimming cost V 1 base and J 4 bases, with 9 bases left between them. The CDR3 extends over 14 amino acids.

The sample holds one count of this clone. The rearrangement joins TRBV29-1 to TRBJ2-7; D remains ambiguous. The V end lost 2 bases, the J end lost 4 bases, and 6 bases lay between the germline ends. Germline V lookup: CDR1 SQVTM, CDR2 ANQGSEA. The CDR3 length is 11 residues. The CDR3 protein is CSVEYRYEQYF. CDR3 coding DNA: TGCAGCGTTGAATACAGATACGAGCAGTACTTC.

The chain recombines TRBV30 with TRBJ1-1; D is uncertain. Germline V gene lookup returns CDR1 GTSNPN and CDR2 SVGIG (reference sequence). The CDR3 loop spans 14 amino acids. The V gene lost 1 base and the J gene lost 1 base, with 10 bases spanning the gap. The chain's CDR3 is CAWSEIPSNTEAFF. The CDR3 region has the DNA TGTGCCTGGAGTGAAATTCCGTCGAACACTGAAGCTTTCTTT. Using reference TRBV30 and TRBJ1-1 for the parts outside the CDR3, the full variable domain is SQTIHQWPATLVQPVGSPLSLECTVEGTSNPNLYWYRQAAGRGLQLLFYSVGIGQISSEVPQNLSASRPQDRQFILSSKKLLLSDSGFYLCAWSEIPSNTEAFFGQGTRLTVV.

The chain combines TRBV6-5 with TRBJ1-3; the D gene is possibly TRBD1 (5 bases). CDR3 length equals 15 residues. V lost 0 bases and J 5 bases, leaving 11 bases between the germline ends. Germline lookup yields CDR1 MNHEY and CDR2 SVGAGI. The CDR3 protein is CASSYSQGPRNTIYF. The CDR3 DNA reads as TGTGCCAGCAGTTACTCGCAGGGTCCCCGAAACACCATATATTTT.

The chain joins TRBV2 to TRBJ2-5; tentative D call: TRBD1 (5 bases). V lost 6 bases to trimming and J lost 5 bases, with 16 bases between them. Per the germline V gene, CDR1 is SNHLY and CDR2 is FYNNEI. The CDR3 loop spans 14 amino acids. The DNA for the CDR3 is TGTGCCAGCAGCCCCCGGCAGGGCGGTGAGACCCAGTACTTC. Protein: CASSPRQGGETQYF.

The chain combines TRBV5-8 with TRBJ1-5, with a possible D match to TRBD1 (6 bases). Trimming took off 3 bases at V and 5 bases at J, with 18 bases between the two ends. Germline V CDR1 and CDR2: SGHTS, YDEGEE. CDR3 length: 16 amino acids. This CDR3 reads CASSWGQGPYHQPQHF. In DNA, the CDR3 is TGTGCCAGCAGCTGGGGGCAGGGACCCTACCATCAGCCCCAGCATTTT.

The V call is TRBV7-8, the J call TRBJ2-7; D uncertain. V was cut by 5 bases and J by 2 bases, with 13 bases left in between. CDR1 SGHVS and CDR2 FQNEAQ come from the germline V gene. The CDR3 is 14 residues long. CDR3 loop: CASSPLTVAYEQYF. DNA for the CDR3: TGTGCCAGCAGCCCACTCACTGTCGCCTACGAGCAGTACTTC.

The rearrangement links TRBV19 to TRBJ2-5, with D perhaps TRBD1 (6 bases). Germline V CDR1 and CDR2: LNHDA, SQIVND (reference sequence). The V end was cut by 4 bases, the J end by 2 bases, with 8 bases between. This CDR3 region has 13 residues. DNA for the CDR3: TGTGCCAGTAGTAGCGGACAGCAAGAGACCCAGTACTTC. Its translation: CASSSGQQETQYF. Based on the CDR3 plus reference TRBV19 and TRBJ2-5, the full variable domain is DGGITQSPKYLFRKEGQNVTLSCEQNLNHDAMYWYRQDPGQGLRLIYYSQIVNDFQKGDIAEGYSVSREKKESFPLTVTSAQKNPTAFYLCASSSGQQETQYFGPGTRLLVL.

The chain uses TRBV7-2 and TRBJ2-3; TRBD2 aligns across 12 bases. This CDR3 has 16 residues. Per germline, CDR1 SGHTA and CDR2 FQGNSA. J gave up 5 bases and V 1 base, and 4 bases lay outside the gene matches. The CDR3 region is CASSLGASGGGDTQYF. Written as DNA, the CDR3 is TGTGCCAGCAGCTTAGGGGCTAGCGGGGGGGGAGATACGCAGTATTTT.

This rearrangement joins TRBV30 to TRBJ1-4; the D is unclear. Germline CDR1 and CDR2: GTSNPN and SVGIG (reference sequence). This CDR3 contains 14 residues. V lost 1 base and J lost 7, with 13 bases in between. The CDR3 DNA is TGTGCCTGGAGTGGGCCGAATGCGGGTGAAAAACTGTTTTTT. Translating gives CAWSGPNAGEKLFF.

CDR3 sequence (DNA): TGTGCCATCAGTGAACAGGGGGCGACTCAGCCCCAGCATTTT. The encoded protein is CAISEQGATQPQHF. V usage is TRBV10-3 and J usage is TRBJ1-5, with 9 bases that match TRBD1. Germline-derived CDR1 and CDR2 are ENHRY and SYGVKD. V trimming: 3 bases; J trimming: 6 bases; junction bases outside the gene matches: 3. The CDR3 has 14 amino acids.

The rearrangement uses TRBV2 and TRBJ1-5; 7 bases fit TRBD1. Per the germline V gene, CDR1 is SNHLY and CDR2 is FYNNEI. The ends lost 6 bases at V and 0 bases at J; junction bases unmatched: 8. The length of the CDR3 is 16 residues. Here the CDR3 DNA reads TGTGCCAGCAGGTCCCGGGACAGATATAGCAATCAGCCCCAGCATTTT. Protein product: CASRSRDRYSNQPQHF.